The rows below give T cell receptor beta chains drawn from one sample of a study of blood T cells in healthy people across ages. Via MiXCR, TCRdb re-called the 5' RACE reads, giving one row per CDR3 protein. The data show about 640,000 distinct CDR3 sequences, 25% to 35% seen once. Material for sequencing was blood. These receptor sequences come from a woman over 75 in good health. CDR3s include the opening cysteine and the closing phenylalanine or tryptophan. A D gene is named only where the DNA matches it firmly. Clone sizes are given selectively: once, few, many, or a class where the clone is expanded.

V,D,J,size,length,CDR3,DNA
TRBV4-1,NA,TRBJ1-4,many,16,CASSLTSGGQVEKLFF,TGCGCCAGCAGCCTGACCTCGGGGGGGCAGGTTGAAAAACTGTTTTTT
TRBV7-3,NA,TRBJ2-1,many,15,CASSLSPGWGNEQFF,TGTGCCAGCAGCTTAAGCCCGGGTTGGGGCAATGAGCAGTTCTTC
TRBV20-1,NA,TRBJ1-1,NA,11,CSAQLDIEAFF,TGCAGTGCCCAGCTGGACATTGAAGCTTTCTTT
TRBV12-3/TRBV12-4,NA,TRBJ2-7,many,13,CASARQGGYEQYF,TGTGCCAGCGCCCGACAGGGAGGATACGAGCAGTACTTC
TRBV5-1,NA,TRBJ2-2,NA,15,CASSLGHRTAGELFF,TGCGCCAGCAGCTTAGGACACCGAACCGCCGGGGAGCTGTTTTTT
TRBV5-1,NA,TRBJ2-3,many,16,CASRPGLLRHTDTQYF,TGCGCCAGCAGGCCCGGGTTGCTCCGGCACACAGATACGCAGTATTTT
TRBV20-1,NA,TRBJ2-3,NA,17,CSARDQRPTRRTDTQYF,TGCAGTGCTAGAGATCAGAGACCTACGCGGCGCACAGATACGCAGTATTTT
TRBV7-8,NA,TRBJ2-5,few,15,CASRPGGARQETQYF,TGTGCCAGCAGGCCCGGTGGAGCCCGGCAAGAGACCCAGTACTTC
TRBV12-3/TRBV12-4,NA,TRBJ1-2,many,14,CASSMAGFPYGYTF,TGTGCCAGCAGTATGGCAGGGTTTCCCTATGGCTACACCTTC
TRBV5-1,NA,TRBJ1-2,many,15,CASIGTLGGNYGYTF,TGCGCCAGCATAGGCACTCTGGGCGGGAACTATGGCTACACCTTC
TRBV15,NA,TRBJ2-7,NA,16,CATSRDTARGSYEQYF,TGTGCCACCAGCAGAGATACAGCGCGAGGCTCCTACGAGCAGTACTTC
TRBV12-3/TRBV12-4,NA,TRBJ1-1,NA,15,CASSLQGSGITEAFF,TGTGCCAGCAGTTTACAGGGTTCTGGTATAACTGAAGCTTTCTTT
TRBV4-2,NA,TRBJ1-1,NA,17,CASSQEEGGGWNTEAFF,TGTGCCAGCAGCCAAGAGGAAGGAGGGGGGTGGAACACTGAAGCTTTCTTT
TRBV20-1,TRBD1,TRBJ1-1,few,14,CSARLETGGPEAFF,TGCAGTGCTAGACTGGAAACAGGGGGCCCTGAAGCTTTCTTT
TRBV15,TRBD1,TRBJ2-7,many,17,CATSRDPPGQGVHEQYF,TGTGCCACCAGCAGAGACCCTCCGGGACAGGGGGTCCACGAGCAGTACTTC
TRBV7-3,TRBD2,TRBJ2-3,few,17,CASSSPGLAGWGDTQYF,TGTGCCAGCAGCTCTCCCGGACTAGCGGGGTGGGGGGATACGCAGTATTTT
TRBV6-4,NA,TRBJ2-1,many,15,CASSGGSGVLDEQFF,TGTGCCAGCAGTGGAGGCTCAGGGGTCCTCGACGAGCAGTTCTTC
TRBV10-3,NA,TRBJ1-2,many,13,CAISGQVNYGYTF,TGTGCCATCAGTGGCCAAGTGAACTATGGCTACACCTTC
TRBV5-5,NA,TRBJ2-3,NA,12,CASSRHPATQYF,TGTGCCAGCAGCCGCCATCCGGCCACGCAGTATTTT
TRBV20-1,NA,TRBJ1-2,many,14,CSARDLQGLGGYTF,TGCAGTGCTAGAGACCTGCAGGGTTTGGGGGGCTACACCTTC
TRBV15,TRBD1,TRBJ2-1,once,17,CATSRGLTGGGYNEQFF,TGTGCCACCAGCAGAGGTTTGACAGGGGGGGGGTACAATGAGCAGTTCTTC
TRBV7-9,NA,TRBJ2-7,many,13,CASSLGLDNEQYF,TGTGCCAGCAGCTTAGGACTCGACAATGAGCAGTACTTC
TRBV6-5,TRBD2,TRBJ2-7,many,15,CASSYSAGGPYEQYF,TGTGCCAGCAGTTACTCTGCGGGGGGACCCTACGAGCAGTACTTC
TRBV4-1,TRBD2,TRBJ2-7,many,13,CASSLPGRDEQYF,TGCGCCAGCAGCCTTCCAGGGAGGGACGAGCAGTACTTC
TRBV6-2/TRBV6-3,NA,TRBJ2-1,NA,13,CASSWFESGEQFF,TGTGCCAGCAGTTGGTTTGAGAGTGGTGAGCAGTTCTTC
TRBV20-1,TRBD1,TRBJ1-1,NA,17,CSAIKGQGDVRNTEAFF,TGCAGTGCTATCAAAGGACAGGGGGACGTACGCAACACTGAAGCTTTCTTT